These 25 T cell receptor beta chains were all obtained from the same sample, sequenced in a study of cytomegalovirus exposure and HLA in healthy donors. PCR involved 60 Vbeta and 13 Jbeta primers. Sequencing used immunoSEQ multiplex PCR; TCRdb keeps in-frame clones, though not all of them. The data hold 200,000 to 250,000 clones, with about three quarters observed a single time. The source material was PBMCs. These receptors were obtained from an older woman in good health and CMV-seropositive.

This clone was detected a few times. The chain recombines TRBV2 with TRBJ1-4, with 7 bases fitting TRBD1. V was pared by 5 bases and J by 2 bases, with 2 bases of the junction left unmatched. The CDR3 is made up of 14 amino acids. From germline, CDR1 is SNHLY and CDR2 FYNNEI. The CDR3 DNA sequence: TGTGCCAGCAGTATACAGGGGACTAATGAAAAACTGTTTTTT. Its translation is CASSIQGTNEKLFF.

This clone was seen more than once but under ten times. V is TRBV21-1 and J is TRBJ1-2. TRBV21-1 is a pseudogene. The CDR3 has 10 amino acids. CDR3 loop: CASSPYGYTF. In nucleotides, the CDR3 is TGTGCCAGCAGCCCGTATGGCTACACCTTC.

This chain uses TRBV9 with TRBJ1-2; D is uncertain. Germline values: CDR1 SGDLS, CDR2 YYNGEE. This CDR3 is built from 14 residues. Trimming pared 7 bases from V and 8 bases from J, leaving 21 bases between. The CDR3 protein is CASSETSGGGGYTF. The CDR3 DNA is TGTGCCAGCTCCGAAACATCAGGTGGAGGAGGCTACACCTTC.

The V gene is TRBV6-1, the J gene TRBJ1-1, with 8 bases lining up with TRBD1. Germline CDR1 and CDR2: MNHNS and SASEGT. V shed 2 bases and J 0 bases; nucleotides not matched to a gene: 2. This CDR3 is 15 amino acids long. The CDR3 DNA reads TGTGCCAGCAGTGAATTGGACAGGGTGAACACTGAAGCTTTCTTT. Encoded protein: CASSELDRVNTEAFF.

The chain uses TRBV10-3 and TRBJ2-3, with TRBD2 identical over 14 bases. Germline lookup yields CDR1 ENHRY and CDR2 SYGVKD. J lost 6 bases, V lost 5 bases, and 7 bases had no gene match. CDR3 length: 16 amino acids. DNA for the CDR3: TGTGCCATCAGTCGGACTAGCGGGGGGCCAACGGATACGCAGTATTTT. Protein product: CAISRTSGGPTDTQYF.

This clone was detected once. The chain carries TRBV5-8 and TRBJ2-4, with TRBD1 identical over 11 bases. The CDR3 loop spans 15 amino acids. The V gene end was trimmed by 9 bases and the J gene end by 8 bases; junction bases not matched to a gene: 13. Germline-derived CDR1 and CDR2 are SGHTS and YDEGEE. The chain's CDR3 is CANNLGDRGGDIQYF. The CDR3 coding sequence is TGTGCCAACAACTTGGGGGACAGGGGGGGAGACATTCAGTACTTC.

The rearrangement joins TRBV5-4 to TRBJ1-1, with D possibly TRBD1 on 5 matching bases. The CDR3 has 13 residues. CDR1 is SGHNT, CDR2 YYREEE, per germline (reference sequence). Trimming removed 4 bases from V and 3 bases from J, with 10 bases in between. The CDR3 sequence: CASSRGLDTEAFF. Here the CDR3 DNA reads TGTGCCAGCAGCCGGGGGTTGGACACTGAAGCTTTCTTT.

This clone was detected once. CDR3 residues: CASSRDRNTEAFF. The CDR3 region has the DNA TGCGCCAGCAGCCGAGACAGGAACACTGAAGCTTTCTTT. This chain joins TRBV4-1 and TRBJ1-1, with D possibly being TRBD1 (5 bases). This CDR3 contains 13 residues. Germline values: CDR1 MGHRA, CDR2 YSYEKL. Trimming cost V 4 bases and J 1 base, with 7 bases left between them.

The chain joins TRBV5-1 to TRBJ1-2; 9 positions agree with TRBD1. The germline V gene has CDR1 SGHRS and CDR2 YFSETQ. J gave up 8 bases and V 4 bases, and 6 bases lay outside the gene matches. The CDR3 covers 13 residues. DNA for the CDR3: TGCGCCAGCAGCCCGGGACAGGGATTCGGCTACACCTTC. Translation: CASSPGQGFGYTF.

The chain combines TRBV13 with TRBJ2-3; 8 bases are shared with TRBD1. The CDR3 has 16 amino acids. Trimming removed 2 bases from V and 4 bases from J; junction bases left unmatched: 8. CDR1 PRHDT and CDR2 FYEKMQ come from the germline V gene (reference sequence). CDR3 bases: TGTGCCAGCAGCTTAAAGCCAGGGGGCGTGCCAGATACGCAGTATTTT. Its translation is CASSLKPGGVPDTQYF.

This clone was found a few times. Sequence at one end of the junction differs from germline and may be a read error. The chain carries TRBV30 and TRBJ2-7; 12 positions match TRBD1. The CDR3 runs 14 residues. From germline, CDR1 is GTSNPN and CDR2 SVGIG (reference sequence). CDR3 amino acids: CAWGPGQGAYEQYF. The CDR3, as DNA: TGTGCCTGGGGTCCGGGACAGGGGGCCTATGAGCAGTACTTC.

The V gene is TRBV7-9, the J gene TRBJ1-1; TRBD1 aligns across 8 bases. The CDR3 covers 15 residues. After removal of 4 bases from V and 5 bases from J, the junction contained 9 bases not matched to a gene. The germline V gene encodes CDR1 SEHNR and CDR2 FQNEAQ (reference sequence). The CDR3 here is CASSWAGGGGTEAFF. The CDR3 nucleotides read TGTGCCAGCAGCTGGGCAGGGGGCGGTGGGACTGAAGCTTTCTTT.

The gene calls are TRBV6-4 and TRBJ2-2; TRBD1 aligns across 8 bases. Germline trimming cut 5 bases from V and 7 bases from J; bases unmatched to any gene: 6. Germline V lookup: CDR1 MRHNA, CDR2 SNTAGT. The CDR3 is 14 residues long. CDR3 sequence (DNA): TGTGCCAGCAGTAATTCAGGGGGCGTCGGGGAGCTGTTTTTT. Translation gives CASSNSGGVGELFF.

V gene TRBV10-2 combines with J gene TRBJ1-2; D unclear. Trimming cost V 11 bases and J 8 bases, with 15 bases left between them. The CDR3 extends over 11 amino acids. Germline CDR1 WSHSY, CDR2 SAAADI. The CDR3 spells CAVSYPGGYTF. For the CDR3, the DNA is TGCGCCGTCTCATACCCCGGGGGCTACACCTTC.

The rearrangement uses TRBV6-6 and TRBJ2-7; TRBD1 is a possible D gene (6 bases). CDR3 size: 12 residues. The V end lost 8 bases, the J end lost 3 bases, and 11 bases lay between the germline ends. Germline lookup yields CDR1 MNHNY and CDR2 SVGAGI (reference sequence). The CDR3 DNA reads TGTGCCAGCGGGACAACTCTCTACGAGCAGTACTTC. Translating it yields CASGTTLYEQYF.

This clone has just one count. The chain combines TRBV7-6 with TRBJ1-5, with D perhaps TRBD1 (5 bases). Germline CDR1 reads SGHVS; CDR2 reads FNYEAQ. The CDR3 consists of 16 residues. V was shortened by 1 base and J by 2 bases, with 12 bases between the two germline ends. The CDR3 region has the DNA TGTGCCAGCAGCTTAGACCAGGGCCGTCGCAATCAGCCCCAGCATTTT. It is translated as CASSLDQGRRNQPQHF. Drawing the rest from reference TRBV7-6 and TRBJ1-5, the complete variable domain is GAGVSQSPRYKVTKRGQDVALRCDPISGHVSLYWYRQALGQGPEFLTYFNYEAQQDKSGLPNDRFSAERPEGSISTLTIQRTEQRDSAMYRCASSLDQGRRNQPQHFGDGTRLSIL.

V and J are TRBV19 and TRBJ1-5, with TRBD1 identical over 10 bases. Germline lookup yields CDR1 LNHDA and CDR2 SQIVND (reference sequence). The J segment lost 6 bases and the V segment lost 4 bases, leaving 9 bases of the junction unmatched. The CDR3 spans 16 residues. CDR3 protein: CASSTRDRGSGQPQHF. The DNA for the CDR3 is TGTGCCAGTAGTACCCGGGACAGGGGATCCGGTCAGCCCCAGCATTTT.

The chain couples TRBV7-9 to TRBJ2-6, with 9 bases aligning to TRBD1. The CDR3 is 17 amino acids. With 4 bases clipped from V and 1 base from J, the junction kept 5 bases outside the gene matches. CDR1 SEHNR and CDR2 FQNEAQ come from the germline V gene (reference sequence). Here the CDR3 reads CASSSPGTGSGANVLTF. The CDR3 DNA sequence: TGTGCCAGCAGCTCTCCCGGGACAGGGTCTGGGGCCAACGTCCTGACTTTC.

V gene TRBV5-1 combines with J gene TRBJ2-1; 10 nucleotides align to TRBD2. This CDR3 is built from 19 residues. The germline gives CDR1 SGHRS, CDR2 YFSETQ. V gave up 0 bases and J gave up 0 bases; unmatched junction bases: 9. The CDR3 protein is CASSLVGLAAVSSYNEQFF. In nucleotides, the CDR3 is TGCGCCAGCAGCTTGGTCGGACTAGCGGCCGTGAGCTCCTACAATGAGCAGTTCTTC.

This chain uses TRBV7-2 with TRBJ1-3; 8 bases fit TRBD1. Trimming at V came to 3 bases and at J to 4 bases, leaving 8 bases not matched to a gene. The CDR3 is made up of 16 amino acids. Germline assignment: CDR1 SGHTA and CDR2 FQGNSA. The CDR3 sequence is CASSFSSGTGGNTIYF. The CDR3 nucleotides are TGTGCCAGCAGCTTCAGTTCCGGGACAGGCGGAAACACCATATATTTT.

The sample holds a few counts of this clone. The chain has TRBV19 and TRBJ1-1; no firm D call. CDR1 is LNHDA, CDR2 SQIVND, per germline (reference sequence). V was clipped by 5 bases and J by 1 base, with 11 bases between them. The CDR3 contains 14 residues. CDR3 nucleotide sequence: TGTGCCAGTAGTTGGGCCAGACAGAACACTGAAGCTTTCTTT. Protein product: CASSWARQNTEAFF.

This clone was counted only a few times. The chain is built from TRBV6-1 and TRBJ2-7; TRBD1 aligns across 8 bases. The germline V gene has CDR1 MNHNS and CDR2 SASEGT. The CDR3 contains 11 residues. This CDR3 is CANGQGYEQYF. The CDR3 DNA sequence: TGTGCAAATGGACAGGGCTACGAGCAGTACTTC.

CDR3 in DNA: TGTGCCAGCAGCTCCCGGGGGGGGGCGGCCCATGGCTACACCTTC. Its translation: CASSSRGGAAHGYTF. This chain connects TRBV7-8 to TRBJ1-2; possible D gene TRBD1, 6 bases. V lost 4 bases to trimming and J lost 6 bases, with 18 bases between them. This CDR3 contains 15 residues. CDR1 is SGHVS and CDR2 is FQNEAQ in the germline V gene.

This clone was seen once. The CDR3 DNA reads TGCGCCAGCAGCCAAGTGACTAGCGGAAGGAACAATGAGCAGTTCTTC. This encodes CASSQVTSGRNNEQFF. The chain links TRBV4-1 to TRBJ2-1; 9 nucleotides line up with TRBD2. Trimming at V came to 1 base and at J to 5 bases, leaving 6 bases not matched to a gene. Germline CDR1 and CDR2: MGHRA and YSYEKL. There are 16 residues in the CDR3.

The chain uses TRBV27 and TRBJ1-2; weak D call: TRBD1 (6 bases). The V gene's germline CDR1 is MNHEY and CDR2 SMNVEV (reference sequence). This CDR3 is built from 13 residues. V lost 1 base and J 4 bases, leaving 7 bases between the germline ends. The CDR3 DNA is TGTGCCAGCAGTTTATTAGGGGGCTATGGCTACACCTTC. The encoded protein is CASSLLGGYGYTF.